The 29 T cell receptor beta chains given below trace back to one sample, sequenced in a study of blood T cell repertoires in COVID-19. Assay: immunoSEQ multiplex PCR; the TCRdb copy retains only in-frame clones and omits some. Among around 240,000 clones listed, around 88% were seen once. Sequencing was carried out using peripheral blood. The receptors shown here come from a woman between 25 and 40 years old who had recovered from COVID-19.

The chain uses TRBV2 and TRBJ2-7, with 7 bases lining up with TRBD1. With 8 bases clipped from V and 3 bases from J, the junction kept 7 bases outside the gene matches. This CDR3 has 13 amino acids. Germline assignment: CDR1 SNHLY and CDR2 FYNNEI. This chain's CDR3 is CASLRDSGYEQYF. The CDR3 DNA reads TGTGCCAGCCTCCGGGACAGCGGCTACGAGCAGTACTTC.

The genes are TRBV7-9 and TRBJ1-1; 7 bases are a match to TRBD1. The CDR3 consists of 15 residues. Trimming cost V 5 bases and J 7 bases; bases outside gene matches: 13. CDR1 and CDR2 from the germline V gene are SEHNR and FQNEAQ (reference sequence). CDR3 in DNA: TGTGCCAGCAGCCCCCCGGGACGAACAGGGGTTGAAGCTTTCTTT. This sequence encodes CASSPPGRTGVEAFF.

The chain is built from TRBV5-1 and TRBJ2-2; TRBD2 matches 9 bases. The V gene end was trimmed by 4 bases and the J gene end by 0 bases; junction bases not matched to a gene: 7. Per the germline V gene, CDR1 is SGHRS and CDR2 is YFSETQ. The CDR3 totals 17 residues. This CDR3 is CASSQRTSASNTGELFF. CDR3 in DNA: TGCGCCAGCAGCCAAAGGACTAGCGCATCGAACACCGGGGAGCTGTTTTTT.

The CDR3 sequence is CASSERSPSGTQYF. The CDR3 region has the DNA TGTGCCAGCAGTGAAAGGTCACCGTCGGGGACCCAGTACTTC. V and J are TRBV2 and TRBJ2-5; the D is unclear. The V gene lost 2 bases and the J gene lost 7 bases, with 14 bases spanning the gap. The CDR3 contains 14 residues. Per germline, CDR1 SNHLY and CDR2 FYNNEI.

This clone was observed once. This chain links TRBV18 with TRBJ2-2; 7 bases are a match to TRBD2. The germline V gene encodes CDR1 KGHSH and CDR2 LQKENI. This CDR3 contains 15 residues. Germline trimming cut 6 bases from V and 3 bases from J; bases unmatched to any gene: 7. The CDR3 sequence: CASSPSGVDTGELFF. In nucleotides, the CDR3 is TGTGCCAGCTCTCCAAGCGGGGTTGACACCGGGGAGCTGTTTTTT.

The CDR3 nucleotides are TGTGCCAGTAGTATGAGGGGGAACCAAGAGACCCAGTACTTC. Translation: CASSMRGNQETQYF. V usage is TRBV19 and J usage is TRBJ2-5; D perhaps matches TRBD1 (6 bases). V dropped 3 bases and J dropped 0 bases, with 8 bases sitting between them. The germline V gene has CDR1 LNHDA and CDR2 SQIVND (reference sequence). CDR3 length: 14 residues.

This rearrangement joins TRBV4-2 to TRBJ2-1; 8 bases align to TRBD2. The ends lost 1 base at V and 4 bases at J; junction bases unmatched: 6. The CDR3 consists of 16 residues. Germline loops: CDR1 LGHNA, CDR2 YNFKEQ. CDR3 loop: CASSQVTGGPYNEQFF. CDR3 nucleotides: TGTGCCAGCAGCCAAGTGACGGGGGGGCCGTACAATGAGCAGTTCTTC.

The chain couples TRBV4-1 to TRBJ1-2; 9 positions match TRBD1. V trimming: 2 bases; J trimming: 7 bases; junction bases outside the gene matches: 11. From germline, CDR1 is MGHRA and CDR2 YSYEKL. There are 16 residues in the CDR3. Here the CDR3 DNA reads TGCGCCAGCAGCCAACCTGACCGGGACAGGGTTCTTGGCTACACCTTC. It codes for CASSQPDRDRVLGYTF.

In its sample, this clone was seen once. The chain is built from TRBV14 and TRBJ1-2, with D perhaps TRBD1 (6 bases). Germline-derived CDR1 and CDR2 are SGHDN and FVKESK. The CDR3 is 13 residues long. Trimming took 1 base from V and 4 from J, leaving 7 bases between them. In nucleotides, the CDR3 is TGTGCCAGCAGCCAAGGGACAGTCTATGGCTACACCTTC. This translates into CASSQGTVYGYTF. The full variable domain, completed using reference TRBV14 and TRBJ1-2, is EAGVTQFPSHSVIEKGQTVTLRCDPISGHDNLYWYRRVMGKEIKFLLHFVKESKQDESGMPNNRFLAERTGGTYSTLKVQPAELEDSGVYFCASSQGTVYGYTFGSGTRLTVV.

This clone was picked up a small number of times. The chain links TRBV6-5 to TRBJ2-3; 7 nucleotides agree with TRBD2. The CDR3 covers 15 residues. Per the germline V gene, CDR1 is MNHEY and CDR2 is SVGAGI. With V trimmed by 7 bases and J by 8 bases, 15 bases remained unmatched. CDR3 in DNA: TGTGCCAGCACCGAAGGTCGGCGGGGGTCCGCTACGCAGTATTTT. Translating gives CASTEGRRGSATQYF.

The DNA of the CDR3 is TGCGCCAGCAGCCAAGCTGCTAGCGAGAACACCGGGGAGCTGTTTTTT. Amino acid sequence: CASSQAASENTGELFF. This chain joins TRBV4-1 and TRBJ2-2, with D maybe TRBD2 (6 bases). The CDR3 spans 16 residues. Per the germline V gene, CDR1 is MGHRA and CDR2 is YSYEKL. Trimming shortened V by 1 base and J by 1 base, and 10 bases separated the two germline ends.

The chain is built from TRBV5-6 and TRBJ1-3, with 8 positions matching TRBD1. This CDR3 has 16 amino acids. The junction had 5 bases not matched to a gene; V was cut back by 3 bases and J by 0 bases. The V gene's germline CDR1 is SGHDT and CDR2 YYEEEE. The CDR3 spells CASSSGQGLSGNTIYF. The CDR3 coding sequence is TGTGCCAGCAGCTCAGGACAGGGCCTCTCTGGAAACACCATATATTTT. Looking up the rest from reference TRBV5-6 and TRBJ1-3 gives the full variable domain: DAGVTQSPTHLIKTRGQQVTLRCSPKSGHDTVSWYQQALGQGPQFIFQYYEEEERQRGNFPDRFSGHQFPNYSSELNVNALLLGDSALYLCASSSGQGLSGNTIYFGEGSWLTVV.

The chain joins TRBV7-6 to TRBJ2-5; TRBD2 agrees at 14 bases. Germline V gene sequence: CDR1 SGHVS, CDR2 FNYEAQ. The ends lost 4 bases at V and 4 bases at J; junction bases unmatched: 8. The CDR3 consists of 17 residues. The CDR3 DNA is TGTGCCAGCAGCTCCCGACTAGCGGGGGGGCAGGGAGAGACCCAGTACTTC. Translating it yields CASSSRLAGGQGETQYF.

The V gene is TRBV5-1, the J gene TRBJ2-3; 13 bases are shared with TRBD2. Unmatched junction bases numbered 0, after V lost 0 bases and J lost 5 bases. The CDR3 runs 15 residues. Germline CDR1 SGHRS, CDR2 YFSETQ. In DNA form, the CDR3 reads TGCGCCAGCAGCTTGGGGACTAGCGGGGGAGATACGCAGTATTTT. This codes for CASSLGTSGGDTQYF.

This clone was detected a few times. The chain links TRBV19 to TRBJ1-2; 9 bases map to TRBD1. Germline V CDR1 and CDR2: LNHDA, SQIVND (reference sequence). Trimming took 6 bases from V and 4 from J; bases not matched to a gene: 6. This CDR3 region has 14 residues. The CDR3 DNA sequence: TGTGCCAGTAGACCGGACAGGGGCTTCTATGGCTACACCTTC. This encodes CASRPDRGFYGYTF.

The chain has TRBV2 and TRBJ2-3; D perhaps matches TRBD2 (5 bases). Germline V CDR1 and CDR2: SNHLY, FYNNEI. Trimming left V 2 bases short and J 2 bases short, with 8 bases between. This CDR3 spans 14 amino acids. CDR3 DNA: TGTGCCAGCAGTGAATCGGGGATCACAGATACGCAGTATTTT. This codes for CASSESGITDTQYF. Together with reference TRBV2 and TRBJ2-3, the CDR3 gives the full variable domain: EPEVTQTPSHQVTQMGQEVILRCVPISNHLYFYWYRQILGQKVEFLVSFYNNEISEKSEIFDDQFSVERPDGSNFTLKIRSTKLEDSAMYFCASSESGITDTQYFGPGTRLTVL.

V gene TRBV5-4 combines with J gene TRBJ2-3; 7 bases are shared with TRBD1. The CDR3 consists of 16 residues. The junction had 11 bases not matched to a gene; V was cut back by 4 bases and J by 3 bases. The germline V gene encodes CDR1 SGHNT and CDR2 YYREEE (reference sequence). The CDR3, as DNA: TGTGCCAGCAGCCCGGGGACAGCAGCAGGAACAGATACGCAGTATTTT. Amino acids: CASSPGTAAGTDTQYF.

V usage is TRBV11-3 and J usage is TRBJ2-7; tentatively, D is TRBD1 (6 bases). Between the trimmed V and J ends, which lost 7 bases and 6 bases, there was a span of 13 bases. CDR3 size: 12 residues. Germline CDR1 is SGHNT and CDR2 is YENEEA. The chain's CDR3 is CASTRGASEQYF. For the CDR3, the DNA is TGTGCCAGCACCAGGGGTGCCTCCGAGCAGTACTTC.

V is TRBV2 and J is TRBJ2-5, with 7 positions matching TRBD1. Per the germline V gene, CDR1 is SNHLY and CDR2 is FYNNEI. The CDR3 totals 15 residues. J gave up 1 base and V 6 bases, and 8 bases lay outside the gene matches. The CDR3 region is CASRRGRGFQETQYF. The CDR3 DNA sequence: TGTGCCAGCAGGAGGGGCAGGGGGTTCCAAGAGACCCAGTACTTC. Using reference TRBV2 and TRBJ2-5 for the parts outside the CDR3, the full variable domain is EPEVTQTPSHQVTQMGQEVILRCVPISNHLYFYWYRQILGQKVEFLVSFYNNEISEKSEIFDDQFSVERPDGSNFTLKIRSTKLEDSAMYFCASRRGRGFQETQYFGPGTRLLVL.

The rearrangement links TRBV11-2 to TRBJ1-2, with a weak D call TRBD1 (5 bases). This CDR3 is 15 amino acids long. Deletions cut 0 bases from V and 5 bases from J, with 13 bases between. The germline CDR1 and CDR2 sequences are SGHAT and FQNNGV. The CDR3 region is CASSLDWRGQYGYTF. CDR3 DNA: TGTGCCAGCAGCTTAGATTGGCGCGGACAATATGGCTACACCTTC. The full variable domain, with the rest looked up from reference TRBV11-2 and TRBJ1-2, is EAGVAQSPRYKIIEKRQSVAFWCNPISGHATLYWYQQILGQGPKLLIQFQNNGVVDDSQLPKDRFSAERLKGVDSTLKIQPAKLEDSAVYLCASSLDWRGQYGYTFGSGTRLTVV.

V and J are TRBV7-2 and TRBJ1-2; a possible D gene is TRBD1 (5 bases). The V gene's germline CDR1 is SGHTA and CDR2 FQGNSA. The V and J ends lost 1 base and 1 base respectively, with 16 bases between them. CDR3 length: 17 residues. The CDR3 region is CASSLGGGRVLNYGYTF. In DNA, the CDR3 is TGTGCCAGCAGCTTAGGGGGTGGCAGGGTACTTAACTATGGCTACACCTTC. Based on the CDR3 plus reference TRBV7-2 and TRBJ1-2, the full variable domain is GAGVSQSPSNKVTEKGKDVELRCDPISGHTALYWYRQSLGQGLEFLIYFQGNSAPDKSGLPSDRFSAERTGGSVSTLTIQRTQQEDSAVYLCASSLGGGRVLNYGYTFGSGTRLTVV.

This rearrangement joins TRBV2 to TRBJ1-2, with a tentative D call TRBD1 (5 bases). The germline V gene encodes CDR1 SNHLY and CDR2 FYNNEI. The CDR3 extends over 15 amino acids. Trimming took off 6 bases at V and 4 bases at J, with 18 bases between the two ends. The CDR3 DNA sequence: TGTGCCAGCAGCCTCGGAGGGGCGCACGGCTATGGCTACACCTTC. Protein sequence: CASSLGGAHGYGYTF. Full variable domain (outside the CDR3, taken from reference TRBV2 and TRBJ1-2): EPEVTQTPSHQVTQMGQEVILRCVPISNHLYFYWYRQILGQKVEFLVSFYNNEISEKSEIFDDQFSVERPDGSNFTLKIRSTKLEDSAMYFCASSLGGAHGYGYTFGSGTRLTVV.

The CDR3 DNA sequence: TGTGCCAGCAGTGATAGGCGACTTCGGGGAACCGGGGAGCTGTTTTTT. Translation gives CASSDRRLRGTGELFF. The J gene is TRBJ2-2, the V gene TRBV2; possibly TRBD2 for D (5 bases). Trimming cost V 3 bases and J 5 bases, with 16 bases left between them. Germline V gene sequence: CDR1 SNHLY, CDR2 FYNNEI. This CDR3 contains 16 residues.

The chain carries TRBV5-1 and TRBJ1-2; D perhaps matches TRBD1 (6 bases). Trimming cost V 4 bases and J 2 bases, with 12 bases left between them. Germline V lookup: CDR1 SGHRS, CDR2 YFSETQ. The CDR3 runs to 14 residues. The CDR3 nucleotides are TGCGCCAGCAGCATACGGACAGCGAACTATGGCTACACCTTC. It yields the protein CASSIRTANYGYTF.

The chain is built from TRBV27 and TRBJ1-1; D call uncertain. Germline CDR1 is MNHEY and CDR2 is SMNVEV (reference sequence). Trimming left V 6 bases short and J 1 base short, with 6 bases between. This CDR3 comprises 12 residues. The CDR3 coding sequence is TGTGCCAGCAGCCGACAGAACACTGAAGCTTTCTTT. Protein: CASSRQNTEAFF.

The gene calls are TRBV7-3 and TRBJ2-1, with TRBD2 as a possible D gene (6 bases). V was shortened by 1 base and J by 2 bases, with 9 bases between the two germline ends. Germline CDR1 is SGHTA and CDR2 is FQGTGA. The CDR3 contains 15 residues. The CDR3 reads CASSLSGDPYNEQFF. CDR3 coding DNA: TGTGCCAGCAGCTTAAGCGGGGATCCCTACAATGAGCAGTTCTTC.

The rearrangement links TRBV9 to TRBJ1-2; the D is unclear. V lost 0 bases and J lost 2, with 11 bases in between. The V gene's germline CDR1 is SGDLS and CDR2 YYNGEE. CDR3 length: 15 residues. The CDR3 DNA is TGTGCCAGCAGCGTAGAAGGTGACTCGAACTATGGCTACACCTTC. Its protein product is CASSVEGDSNYGYTF.

The chain joins TRBV6-5 to TRBJ1-1, with 8 bases that match TRBD1. The germline V gene has CDR1 MNHEY and CDR2 SVGAGI. Trimming removed 8 bases from V and 1 base from J; junction bases left unmatched: 6. This CDR3 is 14 amino acids long. The chain's CDR3 is CASGQGFGNTEAFF. The CDR3 coding sequence is TGTGCCAGCGGACAGGGTTTTGGGAACACTGAAGCTTTCTTT.

The V gene is TRBV5-1, the J gene TRBJ1-1; the match to TRBD1 covers 7 bases. CDR1 SGHRS and CDR2 YFSETQ come from the germline V gene. The CDR3 runs to 14 residues. J gave up 0 bases and V 2 bases, and 1 base lay outside the gene matches. The CDR3 loop is CASSFGQVNTEAFF. The CDR3 coding sequence is TGCGCCAGCAGCTTCGGACAGGTGAACACTGAAGCTTTCTTT. The full variable domain, its missing parts supplied by reference TRBV5-1 and TRBJ1-1, is KAGVTQTPRYLIKTRGQQVTLSCSPISGHRSVSWYQQTPGQGLQFLFEYFSETQRNKGNFPGRFSGRQFSNSRSEMNVSTLELGDSALYLCASSFGQVNTEAFFGQGTRLTVV.